Included here is one T cell receptor (beta chain) sequence, with context. These data come from a study of shared clonotypes between healthy human individuals. Every subset had its genomic DNA shared out evenly among several immunoSEQ plates. Replicate PCRs for sorted subsets used 200 ng DNA; this equaled around 29,000 T cell genomes. As originally analysed: Junction-only sequences produced by ImmunoSEQ had no quality scores, so filtering differed. The repertoire was sequenced with immunoSEQ multiplex PCR; TCRdb's copy has only in-frame clones and lacks some. Clonal size and the V and J genes are those of that table, whereas D and trimming came from the DNA. Of roughly 410,000 clones listed, around 96% are singletons. CDR3 length: 11 amino acids. The V and J ends lost 3 bases and 6 bases respectively, with 6 bases between them. The germline CDR1 and CDR2 sequences are MDHEN and SYDVKM.

V usage is TRBV28 and J usage is TRBJ2-7, with D hard to call. Sequencing was performed on memory CD8+ T cells sorted from blood. Subset given: CD45RO+ cells pooled with CCR7-negative TemRA cells. The TCR was taken from a man aged 25-45 years in good health. CDR3 DNA sequence: TGTGCCAGCAGTTTCGTGTCCGAGCAGTACTTC. It encodes CASSFVSEQYF.